Sequencing of this TCR beta chain was carried out in a study of blood T cells in healthy people across ages. Then a second PCR, running roughly 7 to 11 cycles, was carried out with a sample-barcoded 5' primer and a J-beta primer mix. TCRdb called the 5' RACE reads again in MiXCR, with one record for every CDR3 protein. The table includes around 870,000 distinct CDR3 sequences, 29% detected once. V was pared by 2 bases and J by 10 bases, with 14 bases of the junction left unmatched. The CDR3 extends over 16 amino acids. Germline-derived CDR1 and CDR2 are SGHVS and FQNEAQ. The chain employs TRBV7-8 and TRBJ2-7; 10 positions match TRBD2. The sequenced material came from blood. This receptor was identified in a woman aged 80 or over in good health. Here the CDR3 DNA reads TGTGCCAGCAGCTTAAGAACTAGCGGGGTCCATGAGGCCCAGTACTTC. This gives the protein CASSLRTSGVHEAQYF.